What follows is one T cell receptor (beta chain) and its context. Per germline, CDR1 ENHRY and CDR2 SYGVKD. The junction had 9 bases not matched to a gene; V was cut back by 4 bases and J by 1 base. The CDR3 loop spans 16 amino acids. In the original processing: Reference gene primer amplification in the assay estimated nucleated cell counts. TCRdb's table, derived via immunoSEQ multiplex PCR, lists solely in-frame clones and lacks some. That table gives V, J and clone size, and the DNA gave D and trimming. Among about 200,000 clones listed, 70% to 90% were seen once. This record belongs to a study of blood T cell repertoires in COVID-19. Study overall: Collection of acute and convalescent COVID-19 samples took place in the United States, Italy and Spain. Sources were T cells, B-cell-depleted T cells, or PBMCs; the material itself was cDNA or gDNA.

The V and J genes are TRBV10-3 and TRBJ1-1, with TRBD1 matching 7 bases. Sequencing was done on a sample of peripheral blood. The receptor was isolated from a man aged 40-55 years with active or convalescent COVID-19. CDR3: CAISGKTGPQNTEAFF. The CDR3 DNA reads TGTGCCATCAGTGGGAAGACAGGGCCGCAGAACACTGAAGCTTTCTTT.